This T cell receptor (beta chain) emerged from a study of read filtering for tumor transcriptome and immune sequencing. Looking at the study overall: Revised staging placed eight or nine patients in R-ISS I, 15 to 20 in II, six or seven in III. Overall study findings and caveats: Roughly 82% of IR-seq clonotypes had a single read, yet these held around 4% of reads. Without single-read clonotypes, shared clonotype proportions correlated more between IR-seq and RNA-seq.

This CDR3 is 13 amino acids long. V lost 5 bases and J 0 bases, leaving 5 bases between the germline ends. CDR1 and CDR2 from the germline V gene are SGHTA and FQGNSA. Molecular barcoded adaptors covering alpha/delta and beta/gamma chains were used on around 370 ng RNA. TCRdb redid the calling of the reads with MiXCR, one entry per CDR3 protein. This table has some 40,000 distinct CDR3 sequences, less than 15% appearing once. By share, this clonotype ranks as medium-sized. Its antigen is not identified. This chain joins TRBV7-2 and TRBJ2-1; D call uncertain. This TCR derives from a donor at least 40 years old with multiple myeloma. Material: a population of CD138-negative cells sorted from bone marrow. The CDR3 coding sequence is TGTGCCAGCAGCACTAACTCCTACAATGAGCAGTTCTTC. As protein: CASSTNSYNEQFF.